The 18 T cell receptor beta chains presented below share a single source sample, sequenced in a study of cytomegalovirus exposure and HLA in healthy donors (dated by TCRdb to the late 2010s). The library was prepared using the immunoSEQ multiplex PCR assay. The multiplex PCR relied on a mix of 60 forward primers for TCR Vbeta segments and 13 reverse primers for TCR Jbeta segments. The table was pulled from immuneACCESS by TCRdb, which kept in-frame rearrangements only. Such tables lose some clones; where checked, under half of the loss comes from unresolved V genes, and the rest has no known cause. This sample's table has entries for 200,000 or so clones. The ten largest clonotypes hold roughly 0.74% of the sample. The sample taken for sequencing was PBMCs. These TCRs come from a boy between 10 and 17 years old in good health and CMV-seronegative.

Regarding this clone: An end of the junction does not agree with germline; a read error may underlie this. The genes are TRBV7-7 and TRBJ2-2, with 11 bases fitting TRBD2. This CDR3 is 16 amino acids long. The germline CDR1 and CDR2 sequences are SSHAT and FNYEAQ (reference sequence). CDR3 DNA sequence: TGTGCTAGCAGCACTAGCGGGGGTTTGAACACCGGGGAGCTGTTTTTT. Translated: CASSTSGGLNTGELFF.

V gene TRBV7-6 combines with J gene TRBJ1-3; D may be TRBD1 (6 bases). CDR3 length: 13 amino acids. The V gene lost 1 base and the J gene lost 8 bases, with 9 bases spanning the gap. CDR1 and CDR2 from the germline V gene are SGHVS and FNYEAQ. The CDR3: CASSLDRVDTIYF. CDR3 in DNA: TGTGCCAGCAGCTTAGACAGGGTGGACACCATATATTTT.

The chain couples TRBV11-2 to TRBJ2-1; TRBD2 agrees at 10 bases. CDR1 and CDR2 (germline): SGHAT, FQNNGV. V shed 5 bases and J 9 bases; nucleotides not matched to a gene: 7. This CDR3 spans 14 amino acids. The chain's CDR3 is CASSVQLAGSEQFF. CDR3 sequence (DNA): TGTGCCAGCAGCGTCCAACTAGCGGGGTCTGAGCAGTTCTTC. The full variable domain, with the rest looked up from reference TRBV11-2 and TRBJ2-1, is EAGVAQSPRYKIIEKRQSVAFWCNPISGHATLYWYQQILGQGPKLLIQFQNNGVVDDSQLPKDRFSAERLKGVDSTLKIQPAKLEDSAVYLCASSVQLAGSEQFFGPGTRLTVL.

The chain combines TRBV6-5 with TRBJ1-4; D remains ambiguous. CDR1 and CDR2 (germline): MNHEY, SVGAGI. The CDR3 covers 13 residues. Trimming removed 6 bases at V and 0 bases at J, with 5 bases between. For the CDR3, the DNA is TGTGCCAGCAGCGGGGCAACTAATGAAAAACTGTTTTTT. Its translation is CASSGATNEKLFF.

The V gene is TRBV4-1, the J gene TRBJ2-7, with D unclear. Germline loops: CDR1 MGHRA, CDR2 YSYEKL. Trimming removed 0 bases at V and 1 base at J, with 7 bases between. This CDR3 has 14 amino acids. Written as DNA, the CDR3 is TGCGCCAGCAGCCAAGATGTGTCTTCCTACGAGCAGTACTTC. Its translation is CASSQDVSSYEQYF.

CDR3 in DNA: TGTGCCAGCAGCTTAGGCGCGGCTTCCGAGAGCTCCTATAATTCACCCCTCCACTTT. Its protein is CASSLGAASESSYNSPLHF. The rearrangement links TRBV13 to TRBJ1-6; D is undetermined. CDR1 is PRHDT, CDR2 FYEKMQ, per germline (reference sequence). This CDR3 comprises 19 residues. The germline V and J ends were trimmed by 0 bases and 0 bases, with 15 bases remaining between them.

The CDR3 loop is CASSYLGQGKYGYTF. In DNA, the CDR3 is TGTGCCAGCAGTTACCTCGGGCAGGGGAAATATGGCTACACCTTC. V usage is TRBV6-5 and J usage is TRBJ1-2; D may be TRBD1 (6 bases). V was trimmed by 2 bases and J by 5 bases, leaving 15 bases between them. The germline V gene encodes CDR1 MNHEY and CDR2 SVGAGI. The CDR3 consists of 15 residues.

As regards this clone: This specimen includes other DNA sequences encoding the same CDR3. The J gene is TRBJ2-3, the V gene TRBV7-9; D gene ambiguous. Between the trimmed V and J ends, which lost 1 base and 0 bases, there was a span of 5 bases. Germline V gene data show CDR1 as SEHNR and CDR2 as FQNEAQ (reference sequence). This CDR3 is built from 14 residues. The CDR3 DNA follows: TGTGCCAGCAGCTTAGATACTAGCACAGATACGCAGTATTTT. Protein sequence: CASSLDTSTDTQYF. Variable domain in full (rest from reference TRBV7-9 and TRBJ2-3): DTGVSQNPRHKITKRGQNVTFRCDPISEHNRLYWYRQTLGQGPEFLTYFQNEAQLEKSRLLSDRFSAERPKGSFSTLEIQRTEQGDSAMYLCASSLDTSTDTQYFGPGTRLTVL.

The chain recombines TRBV10-3 with TRBJ1-3; no clear D. V lost 6 bases and J 4 bases, leaving 10 bases between the germline ends. This CDR3 spans 13 amino acids. From germline, CDR1 is ENHRY and CDR2 SYGVKD. For the CDR3, the DNA is TGTGCCATCAGGCAGGAGGCAGGAAACACCATATATTTT. Amino acid sequence: CAIRQEAGNTIYF.

V gene TRBV9 combines with J gene TRBJ2-7; 10 bases align to TRBD1. This CDR3 region has 15 residues. Trimming took 2 bases from V and 5 from J; bases not matched to a gene: 7. The germline gives CDR1 SGDLS, CDR2 YYNGEE. The CDR3 DNA sequence: TGTGCCAGCAGCGTGGCGGGACAGGGGCCTCACGAGCAGTACTTC. As protein: CASSVAGQGPHEQYF.

The V call is TRBV7-9, the J call TRBJ1-4; D unclear. The CDR3 consists of 15 residues. Trimming shortened V by 2 bases and J by 4 bases, and 11 bases separated the two germline ends. Germline V gene sequence: CDR1 SEHNR, CDR2 FQNEAQ (reference sequence). The CDR3 loop reads CASSLTLGSNEKLFF. DNA of the CDR3: TGTGCCAGCAGCTTAACCCTTGGGAGTAATGAAAAACTGTTTTTT. Using reference TRBV7-9 and TRBJ1-4 for the parts outside the CDR3, the full variable domain is DTGVSQNPRHKITKRGQNVTFRCDPISEHNRLYWYRQTLGQGPEFLTYFQNEAQLEKSRLLSDRFSAERPKGSFSTLEIQRTEQGDSAMYLCASSLTLGSNEKLFFGSGTQLSVL.

The rearrangement links TRBV19 to TRBJ2-3; 8 bases are shared with TRBD1. Germline assignment: CDR1 LNHDA and CDR2 SQIVND (reference sequence). This CDR3 has 15 residues. The J segment lost 3 bases and the V segment lost 6 bases, leaving 8 bases of the junction unmatched. The CDR3 coding sequence is TGTGCCAGTAGCGCCACAGGGGGTCGGACAGATACGCAGTATTTT. Translating it yields CASSATGGRTDTQYF.

The chain couples TRBV13 to TRBJ1-1; 11 positions agree with TRBD1. The CDR3 extends over 16 amino acids. Germline V gene sequence: CDR1 PRHDT, CDR2 FYEKMQ (reference sequence). V was clipped by 4 bases and J by 5 bases; unmatched bases: 9. The CDR3 protein is CASSSSRDRGFTEAFF. The CDR3 DNA is TGTGCCAGCAGCTCATCCCGGGACAGGGGGTTTACTGAAGCTTTCTTT.

The V gene is TRBV28, the J gene TRBJ2-7; TRBD1 agrees at 8 bases. Germline CDR1 is MDHEN and CDR2 is SYDVKM. The CDR3 length is 12 residues. J lost 5 bases, V lost 4 bases, and 1 base had no gene match. The CDR3: CASSSTGDEQYF. CDR3 in DNA: TGTGCCAGCAGTTCGACAGGGGACGAGCAGTACTTC.

This chain uses TRBV6-5 with TRBJ1-1, with 7 bases matching TRBD1. V lost 5 bases to trimming and J lost 2 bases; unmatched junction nucleotides: 8. This CDR3 has 15 amino acids. CDR1 MNHEY and CDR2 SVGAGI come from the germline V gene. The CDR3 loop reads CASSPWDSRNTEAFF. CDR3 in DNA: TGTGCCAGCAGTCCGTGGGACAGCAGAAACACTGAAGCTTTCTTT.

Here the CDR3 reads CASSSGQMNTEAFF. For the CDR3, the DNA is TGTGCCAGCAGTTCGGGACAAATGAACACTGAAGCTTTCTTT. This chain links TRBV6-5 with TRBJ1-1, with D tentatively TRBD1 (6 bases). Per the germline V gene, CDR1 is MNHEY and CDR2 is SVGAGI. The CDR3 totals 14 residues. V was pared by 4 bases and J by 0 bases, with 9 bases between.

The V call is TRBV5-6, the J call TRBJ2-1; weak D call: TRBD1 (6 bases). Germline V lookup: CDR1 SGHDT, CDR2 YYEEEE. The V gene lost 5 bases and the J gene lost 4 bases, with 13 bases spanning the gap. The CDR3 covers 14 residues. CDR3 protein: CASSPDRFYNEQFF. CDR3 bases: TGTGCCAGCAGTCCGGACAGATTTTACAATGAGCAGTTCTTC.

The rearrangement uses TRBV10-3 and TRBJ1-5; the D gene is possibly TRBD1 (6 bases). The V and J ends lost 8 bases and 0 bases respectively, with 11 bases between them. Germline V lookup: CDR1 ENHRY, CDR2 SYGVKD. The CDR3 is 14 amino acids. CDR3 in DNA: TGTGCCATCGGCCCAGGGGATAGCAATCAGCCCCAGCATTTT. This encodes CAIGPGDSNQPQHF.